This record concerns one T cell receptor (beta chain) sequence. What it binds is unknown. RNA was extracted from bulk tissue without any cell sorting. Newly diagnosed lung cancer patients had thoracic surgery in China, August–late 2014, without prior chemotherapy. Germline CDR1 SGDLS, CDR2 YYNGEE. Losses at the gene ends were 0 bases for V and 1 base for J; bases not matched to a gene: 16. The CDR3 extends over 21 amino acids. TCRbeta libraries were built with three rounds of nested PCR, modified from ARM-PCR. TCRdb called the multiplex PCR reads again in MiXCR, with one record for every CDR3 protein. The sample carries approximately 120,000 distinct CDR3 sequences, 75% recorded once. This entry is derived from a study of tumor and adjacent non-tumor tissue in lung cancer. The wider study: On average, productive TCRbeta reads reached roughly 4.2 million per sample. General observations from the study: Significantly higher TCR diversity was found in tumor than normal lung. In normal lung, the top 100 clones were significantly more dominant than in tumor.

The rearrangement joins TRBV9 to TRBJ2-1, with 10 nucleotides matching TRBD2. This clonotype was obtained from an older woman with non-small cell lung cancer. Sample: lung tumor tissue. The CDR3 bases are TGTGCCAGCAGCGTAGAAGTGGTGGGACTAGCGAATTCACAATCCTACAATGAGCAGTTCTTC. This gives the protein CASSVEVVGLANSQSYNEQFF.